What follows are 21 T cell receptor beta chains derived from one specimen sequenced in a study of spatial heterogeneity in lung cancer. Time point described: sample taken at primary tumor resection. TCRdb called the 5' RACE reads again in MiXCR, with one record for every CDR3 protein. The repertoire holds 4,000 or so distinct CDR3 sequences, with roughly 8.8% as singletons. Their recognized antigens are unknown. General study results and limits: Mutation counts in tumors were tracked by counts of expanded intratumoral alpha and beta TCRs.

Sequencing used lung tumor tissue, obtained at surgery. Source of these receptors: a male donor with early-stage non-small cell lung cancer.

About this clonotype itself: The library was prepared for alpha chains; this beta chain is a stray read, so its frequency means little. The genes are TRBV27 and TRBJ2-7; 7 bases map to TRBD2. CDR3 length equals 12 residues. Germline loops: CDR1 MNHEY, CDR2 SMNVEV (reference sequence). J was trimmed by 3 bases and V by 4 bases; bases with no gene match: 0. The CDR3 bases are TGTGCCAGCAGTTGGACTAGCTACGAGCAGTACTTC. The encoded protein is CASSWTSYEQYF.

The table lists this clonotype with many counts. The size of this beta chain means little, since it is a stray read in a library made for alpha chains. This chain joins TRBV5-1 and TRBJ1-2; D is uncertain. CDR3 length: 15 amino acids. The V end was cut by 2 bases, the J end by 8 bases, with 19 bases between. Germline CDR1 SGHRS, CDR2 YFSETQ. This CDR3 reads CASSLEPGPQSGYTF. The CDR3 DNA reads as TGCGCCAGCAGCTTAGAACCGGGCCCCCAGTCCGGCTACACCTTC.

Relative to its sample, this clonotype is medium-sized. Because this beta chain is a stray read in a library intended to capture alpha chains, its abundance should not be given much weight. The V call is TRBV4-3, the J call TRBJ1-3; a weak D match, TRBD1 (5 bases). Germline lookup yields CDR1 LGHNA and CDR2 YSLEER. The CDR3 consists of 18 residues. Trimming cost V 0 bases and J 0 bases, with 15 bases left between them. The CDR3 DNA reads TGCGCCAGCAGCCAAGATCTGAGGGCAGGGTTCTCTGGAAACACCATATATTTT. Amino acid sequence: CASSQDLRAGFSGNTIYF.

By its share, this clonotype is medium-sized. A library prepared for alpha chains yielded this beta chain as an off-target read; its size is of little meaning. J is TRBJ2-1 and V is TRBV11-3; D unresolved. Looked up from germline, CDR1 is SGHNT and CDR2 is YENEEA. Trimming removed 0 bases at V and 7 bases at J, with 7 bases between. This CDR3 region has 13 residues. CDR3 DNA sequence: TGTGCCAGCAGCTTAGATCCCCGGAATGAGCAGTTCTTC. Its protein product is CASSLDPRNEQFF.

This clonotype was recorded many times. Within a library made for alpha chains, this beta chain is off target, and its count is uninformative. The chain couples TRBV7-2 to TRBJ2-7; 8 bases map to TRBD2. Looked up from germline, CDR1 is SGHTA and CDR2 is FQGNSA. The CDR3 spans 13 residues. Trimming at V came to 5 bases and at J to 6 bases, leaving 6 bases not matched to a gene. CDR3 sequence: CASSPGTSGEQYF. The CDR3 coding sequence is TGTGCCAGCAGCCCGGGGACTAGTGGCGAGCAGTACTTC.

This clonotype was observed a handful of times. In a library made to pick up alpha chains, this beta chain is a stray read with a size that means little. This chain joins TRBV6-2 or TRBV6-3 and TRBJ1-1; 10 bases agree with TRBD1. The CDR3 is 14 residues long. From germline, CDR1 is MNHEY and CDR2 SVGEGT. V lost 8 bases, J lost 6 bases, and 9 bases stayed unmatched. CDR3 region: CASQKGTGASEAFF. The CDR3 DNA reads TGTGCCAGCCAAAAAGGGACAGGGGCGTCTGAAGCTTTCTTT.

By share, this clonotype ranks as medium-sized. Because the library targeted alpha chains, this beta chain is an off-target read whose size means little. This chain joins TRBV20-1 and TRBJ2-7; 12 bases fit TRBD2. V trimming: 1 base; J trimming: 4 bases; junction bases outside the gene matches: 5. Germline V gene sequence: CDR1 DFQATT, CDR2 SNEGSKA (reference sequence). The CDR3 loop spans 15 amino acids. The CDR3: CSARASGRAGYEQYF. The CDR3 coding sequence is TGCAGTGCTAGAGCTAGCGGGAGGGCCGGGTACGAGCAGTACTTC.

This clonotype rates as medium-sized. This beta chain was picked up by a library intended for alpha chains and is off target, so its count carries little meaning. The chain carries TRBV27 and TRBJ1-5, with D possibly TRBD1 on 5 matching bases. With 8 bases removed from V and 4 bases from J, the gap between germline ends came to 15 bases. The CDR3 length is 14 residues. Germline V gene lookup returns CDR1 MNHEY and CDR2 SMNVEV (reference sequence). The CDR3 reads CASGTGLYNQPQHF. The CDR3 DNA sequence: TGTGCCAGCGGTACAGGACTTTATAATCAGCCCCAGCATTTT.

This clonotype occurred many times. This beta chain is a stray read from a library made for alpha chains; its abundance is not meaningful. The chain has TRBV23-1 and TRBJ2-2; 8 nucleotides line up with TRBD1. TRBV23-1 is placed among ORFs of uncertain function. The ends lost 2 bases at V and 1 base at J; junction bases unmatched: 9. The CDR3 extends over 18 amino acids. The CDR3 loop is CASSQPKGGQGNTGELFF. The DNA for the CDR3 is TGCGCCAGCAGTCAACCCAAGGGCGGACAGGGGAACACCGGGGAGCTGTTTTTT.

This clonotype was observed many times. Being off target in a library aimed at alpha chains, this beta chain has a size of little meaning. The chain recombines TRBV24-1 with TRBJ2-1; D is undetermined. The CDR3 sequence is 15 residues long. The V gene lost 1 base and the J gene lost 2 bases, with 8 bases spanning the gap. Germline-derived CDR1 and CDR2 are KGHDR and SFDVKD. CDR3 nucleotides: TGTGCCACCAGTGATTTTGGCCGACCCTACAATGAGCAGTTCTTC. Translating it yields CATSDFGRPYNEQFF.

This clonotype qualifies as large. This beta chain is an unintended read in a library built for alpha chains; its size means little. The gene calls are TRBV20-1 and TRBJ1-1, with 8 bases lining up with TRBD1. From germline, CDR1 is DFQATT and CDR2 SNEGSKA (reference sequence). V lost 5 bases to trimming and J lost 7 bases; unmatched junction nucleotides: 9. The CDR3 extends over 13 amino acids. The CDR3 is CSAPSEQGDEAFF. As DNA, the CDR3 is TGCAGTGCTCCATCTGAACAGGGGGATGAAGCTTTCTTT.

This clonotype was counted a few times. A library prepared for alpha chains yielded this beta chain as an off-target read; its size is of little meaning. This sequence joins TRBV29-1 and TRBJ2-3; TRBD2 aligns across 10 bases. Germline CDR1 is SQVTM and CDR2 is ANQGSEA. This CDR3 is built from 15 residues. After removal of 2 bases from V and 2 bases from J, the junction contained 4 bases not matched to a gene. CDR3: CSVEYLAGVTDTQYF. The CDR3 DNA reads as TGCAGCGTTGAATATCTAGCGGGGGTCACAGATACGCAGTATTTT.

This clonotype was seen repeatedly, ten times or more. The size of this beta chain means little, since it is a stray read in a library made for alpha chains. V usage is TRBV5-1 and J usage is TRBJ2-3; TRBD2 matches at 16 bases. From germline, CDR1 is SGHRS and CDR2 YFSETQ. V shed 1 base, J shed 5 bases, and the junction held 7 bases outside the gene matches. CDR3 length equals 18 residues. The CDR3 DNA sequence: TGCGCCAGCAGCTTGCCCGGGACTAGCGGGAGGGGCGTAGATACGCAGTATTTT. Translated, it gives CASSLPGTSGRGVDTQYF. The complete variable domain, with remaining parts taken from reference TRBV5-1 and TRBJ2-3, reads KAGVTQTPRYLIKTRGQQVTLSCSPISGHRSVSWYQQTPGQGLQFLFEYFSETQRNKGNFPGRFSGRQFSNSRSEMNVSTLELGDSALYLCASSLPGTSGRGVDTQYFGPGTRLTVL.

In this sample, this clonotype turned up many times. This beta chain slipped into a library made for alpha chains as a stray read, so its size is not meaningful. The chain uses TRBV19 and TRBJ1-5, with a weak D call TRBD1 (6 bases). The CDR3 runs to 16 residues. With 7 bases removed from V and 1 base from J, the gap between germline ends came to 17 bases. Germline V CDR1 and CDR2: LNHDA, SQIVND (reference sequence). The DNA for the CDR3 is TGTGCCAGTATTCAGACAGGACCTATGAGCAATCAGCCCCAGCATTTT. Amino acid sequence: CASIQTGPMSNQPQHF.

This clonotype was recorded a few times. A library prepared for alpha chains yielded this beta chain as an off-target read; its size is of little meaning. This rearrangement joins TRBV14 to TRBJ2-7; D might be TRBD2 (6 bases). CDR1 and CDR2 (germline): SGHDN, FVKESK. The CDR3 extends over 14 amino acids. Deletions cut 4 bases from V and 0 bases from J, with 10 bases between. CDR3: CASSRDSSSYEQYF. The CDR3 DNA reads TGTGCCAGCAGCCGGGACTCGAGCTCCTACGAGCAGTACTTC. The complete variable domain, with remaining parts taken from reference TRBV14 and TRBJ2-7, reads EAGVTQFPSHSVIEKGQTVTLRCDPISGHDNLYWYRRVMGKEIKFLLHFVKESKQDESGMPNNRFLAERTGGTYSTLKVQPAELEDSGVYFCASSRDSSSYEQYFGPGTRLTVT.

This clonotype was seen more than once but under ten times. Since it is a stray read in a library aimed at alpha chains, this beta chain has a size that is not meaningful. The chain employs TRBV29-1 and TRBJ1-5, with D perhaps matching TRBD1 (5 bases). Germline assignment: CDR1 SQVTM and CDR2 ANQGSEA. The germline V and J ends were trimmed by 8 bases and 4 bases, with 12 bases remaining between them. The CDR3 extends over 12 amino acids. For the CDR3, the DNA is TGCAGCTACCGGGACGGTAATCAGCCCCAGCATTTT. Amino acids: CSYRDGNQPQHF.

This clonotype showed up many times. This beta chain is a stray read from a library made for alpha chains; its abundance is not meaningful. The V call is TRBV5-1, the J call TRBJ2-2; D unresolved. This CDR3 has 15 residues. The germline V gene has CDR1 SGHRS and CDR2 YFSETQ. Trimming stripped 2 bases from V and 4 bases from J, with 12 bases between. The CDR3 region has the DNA TGCGCCAGCAGCTTAACTCAGGCTGGCACCGGGGAGCTGTTTTTT. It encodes CASSLTQAGTGELFF.

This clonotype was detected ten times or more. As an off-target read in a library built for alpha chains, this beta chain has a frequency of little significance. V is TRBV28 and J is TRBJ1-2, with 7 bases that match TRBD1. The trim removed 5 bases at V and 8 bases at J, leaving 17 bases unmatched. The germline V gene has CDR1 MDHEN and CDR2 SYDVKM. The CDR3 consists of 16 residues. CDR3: CASSTGQALVTNGYTF. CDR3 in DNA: TGTGCCAGCAGTACTGGACAGGCCCTTGTAACCAACGGCTACACCTTC.

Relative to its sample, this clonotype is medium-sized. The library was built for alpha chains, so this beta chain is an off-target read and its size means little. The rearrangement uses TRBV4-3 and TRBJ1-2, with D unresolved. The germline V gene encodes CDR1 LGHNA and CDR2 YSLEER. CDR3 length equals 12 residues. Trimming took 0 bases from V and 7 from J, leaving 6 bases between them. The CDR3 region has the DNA TGCGCCAGCAGCCAAGATGAGGGTGGCTACACCTTC. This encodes CASSQDEGGYTF.

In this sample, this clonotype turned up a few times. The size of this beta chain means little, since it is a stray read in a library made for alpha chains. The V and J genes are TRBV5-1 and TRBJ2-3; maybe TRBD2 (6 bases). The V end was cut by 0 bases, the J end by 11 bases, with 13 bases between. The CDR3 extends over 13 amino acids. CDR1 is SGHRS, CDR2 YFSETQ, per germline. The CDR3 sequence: CASSLEAGAGQYF. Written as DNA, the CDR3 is TGCGCCAGCAGCTTGGAAGCGGGCGCTGGGCAGTATTTT.

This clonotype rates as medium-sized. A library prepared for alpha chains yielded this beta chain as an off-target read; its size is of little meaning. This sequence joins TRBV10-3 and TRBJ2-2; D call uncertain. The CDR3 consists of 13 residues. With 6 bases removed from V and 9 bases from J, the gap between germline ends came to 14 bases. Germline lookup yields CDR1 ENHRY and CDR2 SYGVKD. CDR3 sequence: CAIRPGPERELFF. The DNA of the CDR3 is TGTGCCATCAGGCCAGGTCCGGAAAGGGAGCTGTTTTTT.